This paragraph covers one TCR beta chain sequence. Controls matched for sex and age were healthy donors. The data belong to a study of CD8 T cells in Susac syndrome. Reverse transcription of about 0.5 to 1 ug RNA was carried out with random hexamers. TCRdb used MiXCR to reprocess the immunoSEQ multiplex PCR reads, holding one entry per CDR3 protein. The sample holds roughly 130,000 distinct CDR3 sequences, over 90% seen once. CDR1 and CDR2 (germline): MDHEN, SYDVKM. The junction had 6 bases not matched to a gene; V was cut back by 2 bases and J by 4 bases. This CDR3 is built from 16 residues. The chain uses TRBV28 and TRBJ2-2; 8 nucleotides match TRBD1. Sequencing was carried out using CD4+ T cells from PBMCs. This receptor was obtained from a human donor in good health. The CDR3 is CASSLIGQGVTGELFF. In nucleotides, the CDR3 is TGTGCCAGCAGTTTAATTGGACAGGGAGTCACCGGGGAGCTGTTTTTT.